Given below is one T cell receptor (beta chain) in context. What it binds is unknown. The isolated RNA, all of it, was reverse transcribed, so expressed TCRB transcripts were what got sequenced. TCRdb's table, derived via immunoSEQ multiplex PCR, lists solely in-frame clones and lacks some. The sample yields under 350,000 clones, around 15% seen once. Trimming removed 3 bases at V and 12 bases at J, with 15 bases between. Germline-derived CDR1 and CDR2 are GTSNPN and SVGIG (reference sequence). This CDR3 spans 12 amino acids. This record belongs to a study of beta chain features in type 1 diabetes. General study findings and limits: TCRB CDR3s from Type 1 diabetes patients were moderately but significantly shorter in all four CD4+ subsets.

Purity (above 95%) was reached by all sorted populations. The TCR was taken from a young man with type 1 diabetes. This rearrangement joins TRBV30 to TRBJ1-5; D may be TRBD1 (5 bases). The specimen sequenced was naive CD4+ T cells from blood. CDR3 bases: TGTGCCTGGAGCCAAGGCGGGGCCCTCCAGCATTTT. It encodes CAWSQGGALQHF. The complete variable domain, with remaining parts taken from reference TRBV30 and TRBJ1-5, reads SQTIHQWPATLVQPVGSPLSLECTVEGTSNPNLYWYRQAAGRGLQLLFYSVGIGQISSEVPQNLSASRPQDRQFILSSKKLLLSDSGFYLCAWSQGGALQHFGDGTRLSIL.